Listed below are T cell receptor beta chains from one sample, sequenced in a study of blood T cell repertoires in COVID-19. The assay was immunoSEQ multiplex PCR, and TCRdb's table has in-frame clones only and misses some. The repertoire includes about 30,000 clones, over 80% of them detected once, and nearly 10% sits in the top ten. What was sequenced was peripheral blood. Receptors originate from a human donor with active COVID-19. The donor label of this sample is uncertain. Each CDR3 is given without its conserved first and last residue.

v_call cdr3_aa
TRBV27 ASSQNRGGPVNEQY
TRBV21-1 ASKLQGVLGQPQH
TRBV4-2 ASSQVGLAGGMADTQY
TRBV6-5 ASSSRRSSYEQY
TRBV10-3 AIGGGSYNEQF
TRBV9 ASSVTPLGLDGDNEQF
TRBV4-3 ASSQEGLAGTDTQY
TRBV25-1 ASSEYNGVKPGELF
TRBV7-2 ASSLMQYQPQH
TRBV2 ASSVGGAHNQPQH
TRBV7-9 ASSTPQGTHEQY
TRBV19 ASSHRGDYGNQPQH
TRBV27 ASSFSRGQKAYEQY
TRBV27 ASRGPGLAGGSTDTQY
TRBV20-1 SASTASNEKLF
TRBV6-1 ASSEVQDSNQPQH
TRBV9 ASNLEEGRQGPDTQY
TRBV5-1 ASSRTSAPSTDTQY
TRBV2 ASTRIQGAYEQY
TRBV6-5 ASSSLLGTSDEQF
TRBV29-1 SDDWTGGNGYT
TRBV19 GTVVGQPQH
TRBV18 ASSPPEMLWRGGTYEQY
TRBV28 ASSFDGSLNSMNTEAF
TRBV28 ASSPHQGLQGATGELF
TRBV27 ASSGGTNEKLF
TRBV18 ASSERDTSYNEQF
TRBV5-1 ASSLGGGQGTDTQY
TRBV4-3 ASSQARSSTIPYEQY
TRBV27 ASSLSTPQETQY
TRBV6-5 ASSYPFGTNTGELF
TRBV6-4 ASSPLAGASYYEQY
TRBV7-2 ASSQTSRTDTQY
TRBV7-6 ASSLDPGVSYNEQF
TRBV4-3 ASSLGQGSTDTQY
TRBV6-6 ASSSGQRNTEAF
TRBV9 ASSPSLLRSYNSPLH
TRBV6-2/TRBV6-3 ASSLRGEGNQPQH
TRBV6-2/TRBV6-3 ASSYAGTYEKLF
TRBV28 ASSPRGSITLEKETQY
TRBV7-8 ASSRRTSGSEETQY
TRBV2 ASSARFMNTEAF
TRBV6-2/TRBV6-3 ASSPGTGVGSPLH
TRBV19 ASSMLFGRQGSYEQY
TRBV7-2 ASSTWVGARNNEQF
TRBV5-4 ASSPLGQSNTGELF
TRBV5-3 ARNDRDRSNQPQH
TRBV11-2 ASSLGLAGGNTGELF
TRBV6-5 ASSSRDGGVYEKLF
TRBV28 ASRLAGGEQF
TRBV7-3 ASSLMPRERETQY
TRBV6-2/TRBV6-3 ASSYRGAQADTQY